Presented here are 26 T cell receptor beta chains from one specimen sequenced in a study of shared clonotypes between healthy human individuals. Clones were read by immunoSEQ multiplex PCR, and TCRdb kept only the in-frame ones, dropping some. The profile shows 550,000 to 800,000 clones, roughly 88% of them singletons. The material sequenced was memory CD8+ T cells from PBMCs. The subset is: CD45RO+ cells pooled with CCR7-negative TemRA cells. All receptors derive from a man aged 18 to 30 in good health. Some clones in this sample may be carry-over from other donors' samples.

The count of this clone is one. The chain joins TRBV11-2 to TRBJ2-7, with TRBD1 matching 8 bases. Germline lookup yields CDR1 SGHAT and CDR2 FQNNGV. Trimming cost V 5 bases and J 3 bases; bases outside gene matches: 12. This CDR3 contains 16 residues. This CDR3 is CASSPIRGQDLYEQYF. DNA of the CDR3: TGTGCCAGCAGCCCCATTCGGGGACAGGACCTCTACGAGCAGTACTTC. The full variable domain, rest sourced from reference TRBV11-2 and TRBJ2-7, is EAGVAQSPRYKIIEKRQSVAFWCNPISGHATLYWYQQILGQGPKLLIQFQNNGVVDDSQLPKDRFSAERLKGVDSTLKIQPAKLEDSAVYLCASSPIRGQDLYEQYFGPGTRLTVT.

This chain links TRBV7-9 with TRBJ2-7, with D hard to call. The CDR3 has 14 amino acids. V was trimmed by 0 bases and J by 5 bases, leaving 11 bases between them. Per the germline V gene, CDR1 is SEHNR and CDR2 is FQNEAQ (reference sequence). CDR3 residues: CASSLAIGFNEQYF. The CDR3 bases are TGTGCCAGCAGCTTAGCAATAGGGTTCAACGAGCAGTACTTC.

This clone was seen once. The chain combines TRBV9 with TRBJ2-1, with TRBD2 matching over 8 bases. The CDR3 spans 16 residues. V shed 3 bases and J 8 bases; nucleotides not matched to a gene: 13. CDR1 SGDLS and CDR2 YYNGEE come from the germline V gene. In DNA, the CDR3 is TGTGCCAGCAGCGCCCCCGGGACTAGAGTCGTCGATGAGCAGTTCTTC. Translation: CASSAPGTRVVDEQFF.

Notes on this clone: A far larger clone is one base from this, pointing to a likely read error. This chain joins TRBV28 and TRBJ2-3; the D is unclear. The CDR3 sequence is 12 residues long. CDR1 is MDHEN, CDR2 SYDVKM, per germline. V lost 2 bases and J lost 4, with 4 bases in between. CDR3 protein: CASSLEADTQYF. In nucleotides, the CDR3 is TGTGCCAGCAGTTTAGAGGCAGATACGCAGTATTTT.

This rearrangement joins TRBV28 to TRBJ2-7, with 7 positions matching TRBD2. The V and J ends lost 0 bases and 0 bases, in that order; junction bases with no gene match: 2. The germline CDR1 and CDR2 sequences are MDHEN and SYDVKM. The CDR3 runs 15 residues. This chain's CDR3 is CASSLWWEGSYEQYF. CDR3 nucleotides: TGTGCCAGCAGTTTATGGTGGGAGGGCTCCTACGAGCAGTACTTC.

The CDR3 region has the DNA TGTGCCAGCAGGGGTTTTGACAGTCTGGGGCAATGGGGATATGGCTACACCTTC. Translated: CASRGFDSLGQWGYGYTF. The chain combines TRBV27 with TRBJ1-2, with D tentatively TRBD1 (5 bases). Per the germline V gene, CDR1 is MNHEY and CDR2 is SMNVEV (reference sequence). The CDR3 is 18 residues long. Deletions cut 6 bases from V and 5 bases from J, with 28 bases between.

V is TRBV19 and J is TRBJ2-1, with 7 bases identical to TRBD1. With 2 bases clipped from V and 7 bases from J, the junction kept 14 bases outside the gene matches. Germline-derived CDR1 and CDR2 are LNHDA and SQIVND (reference sequence). The CDR3 totals 17 residues. CDR3 nucleotides: TGTGCCAGTAGTATATTAGTAAGACAGGGTGGTATGAATGAGCAGTTCTTC. Translating it yields CASSILVRQGGMNEQFF.

The chain links TRBV27 to TRBJ2-1; 13 bases are a match to TRBD2. The germline gives CDR1 MNHEY, CDR2 SMNVEV (reference sequence). This CDR3 is 18 amino acids long. V was pared by 2 bases and J by 2 bases, with 6 bases of the junction left unmatched. CDR3 sequence (DNA): TGTGCCAGCAGTTTAATTGGGACTAGCGGGACCACCTACAATGAGCAGTTCTTC. Translating it yields CASSLIGTSGTTYNEQFF.

The chain couples TRBV7-9 to TRBJ2-7, with D possibly matching TRBD2 (5 bases). With 2 bases removed from V and 3 bases from J, the gap between germline ends came to 14 bases. This CDR3 has 15 amino acids. Germline V gene data show CDR1 as SEHNR and CDR2 as FQNEAQ (reference sequence). The CDR3 nucleotides are TGTGCCAGCAGCTTATCAAACTTAGGGAGCTACGAGCAGTACTTC. Its protein is CASSLSNLGSYEQYF.

This clone was found once. The chain carries TRBV4-1 and TRBJ2-3; tentative D call: TRBD1 (6 bases). The germline V gene has CDR1 MGHRA and CDR2 YSYEKL. V shed 0 bases and J shed 5 bases, with 12 bases lying between them. The CDR3 has 15 amino acids. This CDR3 reads CASSQEAGVRDTQYF. The CDR3 bases are TGCGCCAGCAGCCAAGAGGCAGGGGTGAGAGATACGCAGTATTTT.

The chain uses TRBV7-8 and TRBJ2-2; D is perhaps TRBD1 (6 bases). The V end lost 5 bases, the J end lost 4 bases, and 8 bases lay between the germline ends. The CDR3 extends over 13 amino acids. Germline CDR1 reads SGHVS; CDR2 reads FQNEAQ. The DNA of the CDR3 is TGTGCCAGCAGCGAAGGGGGCACCGGGGAGCTGTTTTTT. Translation: CASSEGGTGELFF.

The chain couples TRBV4-2 to TRBJ2-7; D is perhaps TRBD2 (6 bases). Looked up from germline, CDR1 is LGHNA and CDR2 is YNFKEQ. The CDR3 spans 14 residues. V lost 0 bases, J lost 7 bases, and 13 bases lay in between. CDR3 nucleotide sequence: TGTGCCAGCAGCCAAGACGGAGGGGTCGGAGAGCAGTACTTC. Protein sequence: CASSQDGGVGEQYF.

This clone was counted only a few times. The chain combines TRBV27 with TRBJ1-1, with D maybe TRBD1 (5 bases). Germline lookup yields CDR1 MNHEY and CDR2 SMNVEV (reference sequence). CDR3 length equals 14 residues. The V and J ends lost 4 bases and 11 bases respectively, with 20 bases between them. CDR3 sequence: CASSSGPVYRSAFF. CDR3 sequence (DNA): TGTGCCAGCAGTTCGGGCCCAGTATACAGGTCGGCTTTCTTT.

The genes are TRBV7-8 and TRBJ2-1; 8 bases are a match to TRBD2. CDR3 length: 17 amino acids. Germline V gene sequence: CDR1 SGHVS, CDR2 FQNEAQ. Trimming at V came to 2 bases and at J to 1 base, leaving 7 bases not matched to a gene. The CDR3 region is CASSLFPGGPSYNEQFF. The CDR3 nucleotides are TGTGCCAGCAGCTTATTCCCGGGAGGGCCGTCCTACAATGAGCAGTTCTTC.

The rearrangement links TRBV7-9 to TRBJ1-2; no clear D. CDR3 length: 15 residues. Germline V gene lookup returns CDR1 SEHNR and CDR2 FQNEAQ (reference sequence). Deletions cut 0 bases from V and 2 bases from J, with 10 bases between. CDR3 sequence: CASSLALTENYGYTF. The CDR3 region has the DNA TGTGCCAGCAGCTTAGCCCTGACCGAGAACTATGGCTACACCTTC. Based on the CDR3 plus reference TRBV7-9 and TRBJ1-2, the full variable domain is DTGVSQNPRHKITKRGQNVTFRCDPISEHNRLYWYRQTLGQGPEFLTYFQNEAQLEKSRLLSDRFSAERPKGSFSTLEIQRTEQGDSAMYLCASSLALTENYGYTFGSGTRLTVV.

A few counts support this clone. The gene calls are TRBV28 and TRBJ1-1; 7 bases are shared with TRBD1. CDR3 length: 15 residues. The germline gives CDR1 MDHEN, CDR2 SYDVKM. V lost 6 bases to trimming and J lost 1 base; unmatched junction nucleotides: 8. The CDR3 spells CASRQTGTANTEAFF. The CDR3 coding sequence is TGTGCCAGCAGGCAGACCGGGACAGCGAACACTGAAGCTTTCTTT.

The chain has TRBV6-5 and TRBJ2-7, with 7 bases fitting TRBD2. Per germline, CDR1 MNHEY and CDR2 SVGAGI. The trim removed 1 base at V and 4 bases at J, leaving 10 bases unmatched. The CDR3 is 16 residues long. The CDR3 loop reads CASSYFPPAGVYEQYF. For the CDR3, the DNA is TGTGCCAGCAGTTACTTCCCCCCGGCGGGAGTTTACGAGCAGTACTTC.

CDR3 residues: CASRSPGLADTDTQYF. The CDR3 coding sequence is TGTGCCAGCAGATCCCCGGGACTAGCGGACACAGATACGCAGTATTTT. The chain employs TRBV28 and TRBJ2-3; TRBD2 aligns across 11 bases. Germline V gene data show CDR1 as MDHEN and CDR2 as SYDVKM. The CDR3 is 16 amino acids. The V gene end was trimmed by 6 bases and the J gene end by 2 bases; junction bases not matched to a gene: 7.

The V and J genes are TRBV4-1 and TRBJ1-5, with 7 positions matching TRBD1. With 3 bases clipped from V and 3 bases from J, the junction kept 5 bases outside the gene matches. The length of the CDR3 is 15 residues. Germline V gene data show CDR1 as MGHRA and CDR2 as YSYEKL. The CDR3 DNA reads as TGCGCCAGCAGCCAGAACGACAGGGCCAATCAGCCCCAGCATTTT. This codes for CASSQNDRANQPQHF.

The gene calls are TRBV27 and TRBJ2-1, with D maybe TRBD2 (5 bases). Germline CDR1 reads MNHEY; CDR2 reads SMNVEV (reference sequence). Trimming stripped 5 bases from V and 0 bases from J, with 23 bases between. This CDR3 region has 19 residues. CDR3 sequence: CASSPIFPSGEGSYNEQFF. The CDR3 coding sequence is TGTGCCAGCAGTCCAATATTCCCCTCCGGCGAGGGCTCCTACAATGAGCAGTTCTTC.

This clone has only one observation. J is TRBJ1-6 and V is TRBV2; D not resolved. The CDR3 is made up of 14 amino acids. Germline assignment: CDR1 SNHLY and CDR2 FYNNEI. V was pared by 1 base and J by 10 bases, with 11 bases between. The CDR3 here is CASSEGTYQSPLHF. The CDR3 DNA is TGTGCCAGCAGTGAAGGGACCTACCAATCACCCCTCCACTTT.

The V gene is TRBV28, the J gene TRBJ2-1; TRBD2 agrees at 9 bases. CDR3 size: 17 residues. Germline V gives CDR1 MDHEN, CDR2 SYDVKM. V shed 6 bases, J shed 1 base, and the junction held 10 bases outside the gene matches. The CDR3 DNA reads as TGTGCCAGCAGAGTGGCGGGAGGGGAGTATTCCTACAATGAGCAGTTCTTC. This encodes CASRVAGGEYSYNEQFF.

V is TRBV7-9 and J is TRBJ1-6, with 9 bases matching TRBD1. From germline, CDR1 is SEHNR and CDR2 FQNEAQ (reference sequence). With 4 bases clipped from V and 8 bases from J, the junction kept 9 bases outside the gene matches. This CDR3 spans 16 amino acids. This CDR3 is CASSSTGTGRDSPLHF. DNA for the CDR3: TGTGCCAGCAGCTCGACCGGGACAGGGAGGGATTCACCCCTCCACTTT.

The V and J genes are TRBV5-1 and TRBJ2-5; D call uncertain. This CDR3 is built from 14 residues. The V gene lost 4 bases and the J gene lost 5 bases, with 15 bases spanning the gap. Germline CDR1 and CDR2: SGHRS and YFSETQ. The CDR3 sequence is CASSRADLGETQYF. CDR3 DNA: TGCGCCAGCAGCAGGGCCGACCTAGGGGAGACCCAGTACTTC. The full variable domain, rest sourced from reference TRBV5-1 and TRBJ2-5, is KAGVTQTPRYLIKTRGQQVTLSCSPISGHRSVSWYQQTPGQGLQFLFEYFSETQRNKGNFPGRFSGRQFSNSRSEMNVSTLELGDSALYLCASSRADLGETQYFGPGTRLLVL.

The chain uses TRBV7-9 and TRBJ2-1; a weak D match, TRBD2 (7 bases). The germline V gene encodes CDR1 SEHNR and CDR2 FQNEAQ (reference sequence). This CDR3 has 17 residues. Trimming removed 4 bases from V and 2 bases from J, with 18 bases in between. As DNA, the CDR3 is TGTGCCAGCAGCTCCCGAGAAGCGGGACACCCCTACAATGAGCAGTTCTTC. The encoded protein is CASSSREAGHPYNEQFF. Variable domain in full (rest from reference TRBV7-9 and TRBJ2-1): DTGVSQNPRHKITKRGQNVTFRCDPISEHNRLYWYRQTLGQGPEFLTYFQNEAQLEKSRLLSDRFSAERPKGSFSTLEIQRTEQGDSAMYLCASSSREAGHPYNEQFFGPGTRLTVL.

In this sample, this clone turned up once. The V call is TRBV7-9, the J call TRBJ2-7; unclear D gene. The germline CDR1 and CDR2 sequences are SEHNR and FQNEAQ (reference sequence). This CDR3 contains 12 residues. Trimming took 5 bases from V and 3 from J, leaving 8 bases between them. The CDR3 DNA is TGTGCCAGCAGCACCACCCACTACGAGCAGTACTTC. Its translation is CASSTTHYEQYF.